The 27 T cell receptor beta chains given below trace back to one sample, sequenced in a study of T cell repertoires in cytomegalovirus infection. Via MiXCR, TCRdb re-called the reads, giving one row per CDR3 protein. The repertoire holds about 740,000 distinct CDR3 sequences, less than 40% seen once, with around 2.8% in the top ten. The specimen sequenced was PBMCs. The receptors shown here come from a human donor in good health (CMV status not recorded). Some clones in this sample may be carry-over from other donors' samples.

On this clonotype itself: Germline is not matched at one junction end, which may reflect a read error. The genes are TRBV7-2 and TRBJ2-2, with TRBD2 as a possible D gene (5 bases). Germline-derived CDR1 and CDR2 are SGHTA and FQGNSA. The CDR3 totals 14 residues. The CDR3: CASSLLMGAGVLFF. CDR3 nucleotides: TGTGCCAGCAGCTTACTCATGGGAGCCGGGGTGCTGTTTTTT.

As to this clonotype: An end of the junction does not agree with germline; a read error may underlie this. The chain employs TRBV27 and TRBJ2-7, with a possible D match to TRBD1 (5 bases). CDR3 length: 14 residues. Germline loops: CDR1 MNHEY, CDR2 SMNVEV (reference sequence). CDR3 nucleotide sequence: TGTGCCAGCAGTCCGACAGCAGTATCCTACGAGCAGGACTTC. As protein: CASSPTAVSYEQDF.

This chain uses TRBV10-3 with TRBJ1-2; 7 bases fit TRBD1. CDR1 is ENHRY and CDR2 is SYGVKD in the germline V gene. CDR3 length: 14 residues. V trimming: 2 bases; J trimming: 5 bases; junction bases outside the gene matches: 5. CDR3 bases: TGTGCCATCAGTGAGAGACAGGGCTTATATGGCTACACCTTC. Protein sequence: CAISERQGLYGYTF.

A few counts support this clonotype. The genes are TRBV10-3 and TRBJ2-1; 8 nucleotides match TRBD2. Germline CDR1 ENHRY, CDR2 SYGVKD. Trimming took 11 bases from V and 16 from J; bases not matched to a gene: 13. This CDR3 comprises 11 residues. CDR3 sequence reads: CASLGGTSQFF. The CDR3, as DNA: TGTGCCTCACTGGGTGGGACTAGTCAATTCTTC.

This chain uses TRBV20-1 with TRBJ2-3, with D possibly matching TRBD2 (6 bases). Germline V CDR1 and CDR2: DFQATT, SNEGSKA (reference sequence). V was pared by 3 bases and J by 4 bases, with 8 bases between. This CDR3 comprises 12 residues. CDR3 in amino acids: CSARSGADTQYF. The CDR3 DNA follows: TGCAGTGCTAGGTCGGGGGCAGATACGCAGTATTTT.

J is TRBJ1-2 and V is TRBV30, with a possible D match to TRBD1 (5 bases). The CDR3 consists of 17 residues. Trimming took off 0 bases at V and 1 base at J, with 18 bases between the two ends. Germline-derived CDR1 and CDR2 are GTSNPN and SVGIG (reference sequence). CDR3 residues: CAWSVTAGHFHNYGYTF. Here the CDR3 DNA reads TGTGCCTGGAGTGTGACGGCAGGGCACTTTCATAACTATGGCTACACCTTC. Supplemented by reference TRBV30 and TRBJ1-2, the full variable domain reads SQTIHQWPATLVQPVGSPLSLECTVEGTSNPNLYWYRQAAGRGLQLLFYSVGIGQISSEVPQNLSASRPQDRQFILSSKKLLLSDSGFYLCAWSVTAGHFHNYGYTFGSGTRLTVV.

The DNA of the CDR3 is TGTGCCAGTAGTATCCGTGAGAGGAACTACGAGCAGTACTTC. Amino acids: CASSIRERNYEQYF. V and J are TRBV19 and TRBJ2-7, with D unclear. The CDR3 has 14 amino acids. V lost 3 bases, J lost 3 bases, and 12 bases lay in between. Germline CDR1 and CDR2: LNHDA and SQIVND (reference sequence).

The chain is built from TRBV20-1 and TRBJ1-2; 9 bases align to TRBD1. The CDR3 length is 14 residues. The germline V gene encodes CDR1 DFQATT and CDR2 SNEGSKA (reference sequence). With V trimmed by 0 bases and J by 2 bases, 1 base remained unmatched. The CDR3, as DNA: TGCAGTGCTAGAGAGGGGACAGGGAACTATGGCTACACCTTC. Translating it yields CSAREGTGNYGYTF.

This clonotype was counted only a few times. The chain joins TRBV6-5 to TRBJ1-5; 8 nucleotides match TRBD1. This CDR3 is built from 15 residues. J was trimmed by 4 bases and V by 4 bases; bases with no gene match: 6. Germline loops: CDR1 MNHEY, CDR2 SVGAGI. This CDR3 is CASSWDRSLNQPQHF. The CDR3 DNA is TGTGCCAGCAGTTGGGACAGGTCCCTTAATCAGCCCCAGCATTTT.

This clonotype was seen ten or more times. V usage is TRBV7-9 and J usage is TRBJ2-7; possible D gene TRBD1, 6 bases. The V end lost 2 bases, the J end lost 3 bases, and 8 bases lay between the germline ends. Germline V CDR1 and CDR2: SEHNR, FQNEAQ (reference sequence). The CDR3 runs to 13 residues. CDR3 sequence: CASSLTGNYEQYF. The CDR3, as DNA: TGTGCCAGCAGCTTAACAGGGAACTACGAGCAGTACTTC.

This clonotype showed up just a few times. This chain links TRBV6-1 with TRBJ2-3; the match to TRBD2 covers 9 bases. Germline values: CDR1 MNHNS, CDR2 SASEGT. The V segment lost 8 bases and the J segment 11 bases; nucleotides outside the gene matches: 14. CDR3 length equals 14 residues. CDR3 in DNA: TGTGCCAGCGGGATAGCGGGGGCTCGGGGGGAGCAGTATTTT. Translating it yields CASGIAGARGEQYF.

This clonotype was seen repeatedly, ten times or more. The chain recombines TRBV7-9 with TRBJ1-5; D gene unclear. V was pared by 5 bases and J by 4 bases, with 6 bases between. Germline values: CDR1 SEHNR, CDR2 FQNEAQ (reference sequence). The CDR3 extends over 12 amino acids. CDR3 coding DNA: TGTGCCAGCAGCCAAGAAAATCAGCCCCAGCATTTT. It yields the protein CASSQENQPQHF.

The count of this clonotype is one. The gene calls are TRBV15 and TRBJ1-4, with a possible D match to TRBD1 (5 bases). This CDR3 has 16 residues. Germline CDR1 LNHNV, CDR2 YYDKDF (reference sequence). Trimming shortened V by 2 bases and J by 0 bases, and 10 bases separated the two germline ends. The CDR3 here is CATSRSLTATNEKLFF. Written as DNA, the CDR3 is TGTGCCACCAGCAGATCTTTGACAGCAACTAATGAAAAACTGTTTTTT. Based on the CDR3 plus reference TRBV15 and TRBJ1-4, the full variable domain is DAMVIQNPRYQVTQFGKPVTLSCSQTLNHNVMYWYQQKSSQAPKLLFHYYDKDFNNEADTPDNFQSRRPNTSFCFLDIRSPGLGDTAMYLCATSRSLTATNEKLFFGSGTQLSVL.

This clonotype was seen more than once but under ten times. As DNA, the CDR3 is TGTGCCAGTAGTACCAGCAGAAAAACGAGCTCCTATAATTCACCCCTCCACTTT. It encodes CASSTSRKTSSYNSPLHF. The chain has TRBV19 and TRBJ1-6; D gene uncertain. The germline CDR1 and CDR2 sequences are LNHDA and SQIVND (reference sequence). V lost 4 bases, J lost 0 bases, and 16 bases lay in between. This CDR3 is built from 18 residues.

This clonotype was seen at least ten times. The chain recombines TRBV28 with TRBJ1-1; D is possibly TRBD1 (6 bases). With 4 bases removed from V and 2 bases from J, the gap between germline ends came to 17 bases. Germline lookup yields CDR1 MDHEN and CDR2 SYDVKM. The CDR3 is made up of 16 amino acids. DNA of the CDR3: TGTGCCAGCAGTTCGTTTCTAGAGACAGGTAACACTGAAGCTTTCTTT. It encodes CASSSFLETGNTEAFF.

There are a few counts of this clonotype. The genes are TRBV28 and TRBJ2-7; unclear D gene. Germline V gene lookup returns CDR1 MDHEN and CDR2 SYDVKM. The CDR3 contains 12 residues. V gave up 5 bases and J gave up 3 bases, with 8 bases separating them. The CDR3 DNA follows: TGTGCCAGCAGTCAACAGTTCTACGAGCAGTACTTC. Translation gives CASSQQFYEQYF.

V and J are TRBV18 and TRBJ1-5; D is unclear. The V gene's germline CDR1 is KGHSH and CDR2 LQKENI. CDR3 length: 14 amino acids. The V end was cut by 2 bases, the J end by 3 bases, with 8 bases between. This CDR3 is CASSPGQTNQPQHF. The DNA of the CDR3 is TGTGCCAGCTCACCAGGGCAGACCAATCAGCCCCAGCATTTT.

This clonotype has only one observation. The J gene is TRBJ1-2, the V gene TRBV12-3 or TRBV12-4, with D possibly TRBD1 on 6 matching bases. The CDR3 covers 16 residues. V was pared by 6 bases and J by 0 bases, with 17 bases between. The CDR3 spells CASSPVGRTANYGYTF. The CDR3 DNA sequence: TGTGCCAGCAGCCCGGTGGGGCGGACAGCTAACTATGGCTACACCTTC.

The chain has TRBV5-4 and TRBJ2-7; TRBD1 matches 8 bases. J lost 6 bases, V lost 5 bases, and 4 bases had no gene match. CDR3 size: 12 residues. Germline V CDR1 and CDR2: SGHNT, YYREEE (reference sequence). The DNA of the CDR3 is TGTGCCAGCAGAAGAGACAGGGGCGAGCAGTACTTC. This translates into CASRRDRGEQYF.

This clonotype was observed a handful of times. The chain carries TRBV5-5 and TRBJ1-1; D remains ambiguous. Trimming took 0 bases from V and 0 from J, leaving 12 bases between them. CDR3 length: 16 amino acids. Germline CDR1 and CDR2: SGHKS and YYEKEE (reference sequence). CDR3 protein: CASSLARHEMNTEAFF. The CDR3 DNA reads TGTGCCAGCAGCTTGGCGAGGCACGAGATGAACACTGAAGCTTTCTTT. The full variable domain, completed using reference TRBV5-5 and TRBJ1-1, is DAGVTQSPTHLIKTRGQQVTLRCSPISGHKSVSWYQQVLGQGPQFIFQYYEKEERGRGNFPDRFSARQFPNYSSELNVNALLLGDSALYLCASSLARHEMNTEAFFGQGTRLTVV.

The chain couples TRBV7-9 to TRBJ2-5; D is unclear. Trimming left V 6 bases short and J 4 bases short, with 12 bases between. CDR3 length equals 13 residues. CDR1 is SEHNR and CDR2 is FQNEAQ in the germline V gene (reference sequence). The CDR3 is CASRAGKRETQYF. The CDR3 nucleotides are TGTGCCAGCAGGGCAGGAAAGAGAGAGACCCAGTACTTC.

Details on this clonotype: Here the CDR3 omits its conserved ending phenylalanine or tryptophan, so a read error is the likely source. It is unclear where the CDR3 begins or ends on the DNA, so no DNA is shown, and the CDR3 is as TCRdb lists it. CDR3 protein: CASSIDSGGARNEHFC. The J gene is TRBJ2-1, the V gene TRBV19; the D call in the table, TRBD2, was not verified against the DNA. The CDR3 contains 16 residues when both ends are counted. CDR1 LNHDA and CDR2 SQIVND come from the germline V gene (reference sequence).

V and J are TRBV28 and TRBJ1-2; D gene ambiguous. CDR1 and CDR2 (germline): MDHEN, SYDVKM. The CDR3 has 13 amino acids. Trimming pared 5 bases from V and 8 bases from J, leaving 15 bases between. The CDR3 sequence is CASSPRISGGYTF. In DNA, the CDR3 is TGTGCCAGCAGTCCCCGCATAAGTGGGGGCTACACCTTC.

As to this clonotype: Because it lacks the conserved phenylalanine or tryptophan at the end, this CDR3 is likely a read error. The DNA is left out, because the CDR3 cannot be placed on it with certainty; the CDR3 is given as TCRdb lists it. The chain links TRBV14 to TRBJ1-2. CDR1 is SGHDN, CDR2 FVKESK, per germline. The CDR3 contains 15 residues when both ends are counted. This CDR3 reads CASRHAGTSGYGYTL.

The rearrangement links TRBV28 to TRBJ2-7, with 7 bases matching TRBD1. CDR3 length equals 10 residues. Germline values: CDR1 MDHEN, CDR2 SYDVKM. CDR3 region: CATGYYEQYF. The CDR3, as DNA: TGTGCGACAGGGTACTACGAGCAGTACTTC.

This sequence joins TRBV7-8 and TRBJ2-7; D may be TRBD1 (6 bases). From germline, CDR1 is SGHVS and CDR2 FQNEAQ. V gave up 4 bases and J gave up 4 bases, with 14 bases separating them. The CDR3 contains 14 residues. CDR3 in amino acids: CASSYQKRGYEQYF. DNA for the CDR3: TGTGCCAGCAGCTATCAAAAGAGGGGGTACGAGCAGTACTTC.

A few counts support this clonotype. The V call is TRBV11-2, the J call TRBJ2-1, with TRBD2 identical over 9 bases. The CDR3 consists of 16 residues. The J segment lost 5 bases and the V segment lost 6 bases, leaving 11 bases of the junction unmatched. Germline V gene sequence: CDR1 SGHAT, CDR2 FQNNGV. The CDR3 sequence: CASSIRVSSGNNEQFF. The CDR3 DNA follows: TGTGCCAGCAGTATTAGGGTGTCTAGCGGGAACAATGAGCAGTTCTTC. Complete variable domain (other parts from reference TRBV11-2 and TRBJ2-1): EAGVAQSPRYKIIEKRQSVAFWCNPISGHATLYWYQQILGQGPKLLIQFQNNGVVDDSQLPKDRFSAERLKGVDSTLKIQPAKLEDSAVYLCASSIRVSSGNNEQFFGPGTRLTVL.